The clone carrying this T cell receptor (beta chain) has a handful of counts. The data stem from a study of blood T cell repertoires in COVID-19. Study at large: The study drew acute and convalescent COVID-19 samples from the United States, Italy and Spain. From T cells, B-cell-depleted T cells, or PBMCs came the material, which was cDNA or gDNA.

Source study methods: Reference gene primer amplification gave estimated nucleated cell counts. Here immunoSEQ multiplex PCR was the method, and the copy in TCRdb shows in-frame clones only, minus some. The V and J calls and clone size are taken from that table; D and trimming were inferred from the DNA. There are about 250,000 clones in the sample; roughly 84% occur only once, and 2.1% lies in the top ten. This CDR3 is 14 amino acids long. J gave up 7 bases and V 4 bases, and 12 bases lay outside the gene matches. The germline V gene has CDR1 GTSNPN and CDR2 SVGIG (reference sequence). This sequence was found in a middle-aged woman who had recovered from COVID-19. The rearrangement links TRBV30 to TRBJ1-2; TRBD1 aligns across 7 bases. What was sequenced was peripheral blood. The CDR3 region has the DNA TGTGCCTGGAACCCAGGCGACAGGGCTGGTGGCTACACCTTC. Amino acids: CAWNPGDRAGGYTF.